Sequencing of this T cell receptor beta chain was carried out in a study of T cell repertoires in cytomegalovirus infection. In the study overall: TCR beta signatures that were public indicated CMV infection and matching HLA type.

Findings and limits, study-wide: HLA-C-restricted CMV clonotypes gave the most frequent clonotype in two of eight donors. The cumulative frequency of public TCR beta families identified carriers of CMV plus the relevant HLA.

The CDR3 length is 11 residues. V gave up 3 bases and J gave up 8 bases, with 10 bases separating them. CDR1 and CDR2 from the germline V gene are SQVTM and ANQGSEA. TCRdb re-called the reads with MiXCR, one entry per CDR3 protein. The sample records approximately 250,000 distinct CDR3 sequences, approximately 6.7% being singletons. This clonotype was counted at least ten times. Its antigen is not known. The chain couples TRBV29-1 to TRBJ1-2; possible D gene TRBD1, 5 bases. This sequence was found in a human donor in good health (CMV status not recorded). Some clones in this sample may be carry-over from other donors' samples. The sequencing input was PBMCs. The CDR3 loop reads CSVDQGLGYTF. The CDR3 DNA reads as TGCAGCGTTGATCAGGGTCTGGGCTACACCTTC.